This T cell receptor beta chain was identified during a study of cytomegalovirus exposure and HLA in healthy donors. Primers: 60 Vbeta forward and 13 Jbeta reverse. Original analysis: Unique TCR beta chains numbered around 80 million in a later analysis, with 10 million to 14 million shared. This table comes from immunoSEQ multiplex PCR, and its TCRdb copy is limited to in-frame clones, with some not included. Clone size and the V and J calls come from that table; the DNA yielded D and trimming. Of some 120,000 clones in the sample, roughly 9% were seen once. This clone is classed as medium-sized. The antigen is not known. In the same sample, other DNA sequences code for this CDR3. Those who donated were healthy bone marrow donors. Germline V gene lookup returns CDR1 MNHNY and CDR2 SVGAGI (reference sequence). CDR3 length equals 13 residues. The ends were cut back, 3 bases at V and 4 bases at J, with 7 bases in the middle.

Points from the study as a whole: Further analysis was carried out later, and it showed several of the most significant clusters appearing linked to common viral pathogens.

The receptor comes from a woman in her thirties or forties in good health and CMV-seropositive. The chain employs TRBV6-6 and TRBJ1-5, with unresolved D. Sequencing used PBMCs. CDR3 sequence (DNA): TGTGCCAGCAGTTATGAACTTAATCAGCCCCAGCATTTT. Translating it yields CASSYELNQPQHF.